This TCR beta chain is from a study of blood T cell repertoires in COVID-19. Looking at the study overall: The cDNA or gDNA used as material had been derived from T cells, B-cell-depleted T cells, or PBMCs.

Original analysis: Using reference gene primer amplification, nucleated cell counts were estimated. Only in-frame clones appear in the TCRdb table, and some are missing; sequencing was by immunoSEQ multiplex PCR. The V and J calls and clone size are taken from that table; D and trimming were inferred from the DNA. The data show approximately 88,000 clones, more than 75% seen once. This clone was counted between two and nine times. Germline assignment: CDR1 SGHTA and CDR2 FQGNSA. V gave up 6 bases and J gave up 6 bases; unmatched junction bases: 3. There are 13 residues in the CDR3. The chain links TRBV7-2 to TRBJ2-2; 8 bases align to TRBD1. The source material was peripheral blood. The receptor's source is a woman between 65 and 79 years old with acute or convalescent COVID-19. The CDR3 nucleotides are TGTGCCAGCAGACCGGACAGGGCCGGGGAGCTGTTTTTT. The encoded protein is CASRPDRAGELFF.